Following are 25 T cell receptor beta chains from one sample sequenced in a study of spatial heterogeneity in lung cancer. The antigens of these receptors remain unknown. Study-level points and caveats: One measure, the expanded intratumoral alpha and beta TCR count, tracked tumor mutation counts.

Regarding time point: sample taken at primary tumor resection. From the 5' RACE reads, TCRdb called clonotypes with MiXCR, one entry per CDR3 protein. The profile covers around 8,000 distinct CDR3 sequences, with around 8% appearing a single time and less than 5% taken by the ten largest. Sequencing used lung tumor tissue, obtained at surgery. These receptors were obtained from a male donor with early-stage non-small cell lung cancer.

This clonotype was seen many times. Being off target in a library aimed at alpha chains, this beta chain has a size of little meaning. CDR3 sequence: CASSLAGGGETQYF. CDR3 bases: TGTGCCAGCAGCTTAGCGGGAGGAGGAGAGACCCAGTACTTC. This chain links TRBV11-1 with TRBJ2-5, with D maybe TRBD2 (6 bases). The length of the CDR3 is 14 residues. Trimming removed 0 bases from V and 4 bases from J, with 9 bases in between. Germline CDR1 reads SGHAT; CDR2 reads FQDESV (reference sequence).

Judged by abundance, this clonotype is medium-sized. This beta chain came through as a stray read in a library set up for alpha chains, and its size says little. The chain has TRBV28 and TRBJ2-3; D is undetermined. Germline CDR1 reads MDHEN; CDR2 reads SYDVKM. The CDR3 has 13 amino acids. Trimming cost V 5 bases and J 0 bases, with 6 bases left between them. The CDR3 reads CASSTYSTDTQYF. The CDR3, as DNA: TGTGCCAGCAGTACCTATAGCACAGATACGCAGTATTTT.

For this clonotype: This beta chain was picked up by a library intended for alpha chains and is off target, so its count carries little meaning. V is TRBV7-8 and J is TRBJ2-7; 9 bases map to TRBD1. J gave up 2 bases and V 7 bases, and 6 bases lay outside the gene matches. From germline, CDR1 is SGHVS and CDR2 FQNEAQ. This CDR3 has 14 residues. CDR3 bases: TGTGCCAGCATACAGGGGGCAAGTACCTACGAGCAGTACTTC. Translating gives CASIQGASTYEQYF.

Within the sample, this clonotype is medium-sized. For a library built for alpha chains, this beta chain is a stray read; little rests on its size. The V and J genes are TRBV10-3 and TRBJ2-2; 8 bases match TRBD1. The junction had 3 bases not matched to a gene; V was cut back by 4 bases and J by 5 bases. The CDR3 has 14 amino acids. Germline V gene data show CDR1 as ENHRY and CDR2 as SYGVKD. The CDR3 loop is CAISADRETGELFF. The CDR3 bases are TGTGCCATCAGTGCGGACAGGGAAACCGGGGAGCTGTTTTTT.

With respect to this clonotype: This beta chain is an unintended read in a library built for alpha chains; its size means little. The J gene is TRBJ2-7, the V gene TRBV30; possibly TRBD1 for D (5 bases). Trimming pared 3 bases from V and 7 bases from J, leaving 10 bases between. From germline, CDR1 is GTSNPN and CDR2 SVGIG (reference sequence). This CDR3 contains 11 residues. The CDR3 sequence is CAWRRGREQYF. The CDR3 nucleotides read TGTGCCTGGAGAAGGGGTCGGGAGCAGTACTTC.

This clonotype was found many times. This beta chain is a stray sequence in a library constructed for alpha chains; its clone size is not meaningful. The chain recombines TRBV4-2 with TRBJ2-5; D is possibly TRBD2 (7 bases). The CDR3 has 17 amino acids. V shed 0 bases and J shed 1 base, with 15 bases lying between them. From germline, CDR1 is LGHNA and CDR2 YNFKEQ. This CDR3 reads CASSQELTRGGQETQYF. CDR3 coding DNA: TGTGCCAGCAGCCAAGAGTTGACAAGGGGGGGCCAAGAGACCCAGTACTTC.

This clonotype is medium-sized by share. A library made for alpha chains picked up this beta chain off target, so its size means little. The rearrangement joins TRBV29-1 to TRBJ2-3; no clear D gene. The CDR3 has 16 amino acids. With 3 bases removed from V and 0 bases from J, the gap between germline ends came to 16 bases. Germline CDR1 and CDR2: SQVTM and ANQGSEA. The CDR3 loop is CSVEWARSASTDTQYF. DNA of the CDR3: TGCAGCGTTGAGTGGGCTCGCAGTGCTAGCACAGATACGCAGTATTTT.

By sample share, this clonotype is medium-sized. This beta chain is an unintended read in a library built for alpha chains; its size means little. The CDR3 reads CATSARTGDEQYF. The CDR3 DNA reads as TGTGCCACCAGCGCAAGGACAGGGGACGAGCAGTACTTC. The chain couples TRBV15 to TRBJ2-7, with 9 bases lining up with TRBD1. The CDR3 runs 13 residues. Germline-derived CDR1 and CDR2 are LNHNV and YYDKDF (reference sequence). V lost 5 bases, J lost 5 bases, and 4 bases stayed unmatched.

Relative to its sample, this clonotype is medium-sized (0.01 to 0.1%). Found in a library prepared for alpha chains, this beta chain is an off-target read, and its abundance has little meaning. CDR3 loop: CSASNTGELFF. CDR3 DNA sequence: TGCAGCGCCTCCAACACCGGGGAGCTGTTTTTT. The V and J genes are TRBV29-1 and TRBJ2-2; D not certain. Trimming removed 7 bases at V and 2 bases at J, with 5 bases between. The germline V gene has CDR1 SQVTM and CDR2 ANQGSEA. This CDR3 region has 11 residues.

This clonotype is labeled as medium-sized (0.01 to 0.1%). Since it is a stray read in a library aimed at alpha chains, this beta chain has a size that is not meaningful. V is TRBV3-1 and J is TRBJ2-7; D may be TRBD1 (5 bases). CDR3 length: 14 amino acids. The germline V gene encodes CDR1 LGHDT and CDR2 YNNKEL (reference sequence). Trimming pared 4 bases from V and 0 bases from J, leaving 10 bases between. CDR3: CASSPNRLSYEQYF. In DNA form, the CDR3 reads TGTGCCAGCAGCCCCAACAGGCTCTCCTACGAGCAGTACTTC.

This clonotype is medium-sized. Since it is a stray read in a library aimed at alpha chains, this beta chain has a size that is not meaningful. The chain combines TRBV11-3 with TRBJ2-1; D is uncertain. Germline-derived CDR1 and CDR2 are SGHNT and YENEEA. This CDR3 spans 14 amino acids. Trimming stripped 1 base from V and 0 bases from J, with 4 bases between. In nucleotides, the CDR3 is TGTGCCAGCAGCTTAGGATTCTCCTACAATGAGCAGTTCTTC. Amino acid sequence: CASSLGFSYNEQFF. Based on the CDR3 plus reference TRBV11-3 and TRBJ2-1, the full variable domain is EAGVVQSPRYKIIEKKQPVAFWCNPISGHNTLYWYLQNLGQGPELLIRYENEEAVDDSQLPKDRFSAERLKGVDSTLKIQPAELGDSAVYLCASSLGFSYNEQFFGPGTRLTVL.

Sample share makes this clonotype medium-sized. In a library made to pick up alpha chains, this beta chain is a stray read with a size that means little. The CDR3 coding sequence is TGCAGCGTTGGGCGGGACCCGGGAGATACGCAGTATTTT. This encodes CSVGRDPGDTQYF. The V gene is TRBV29-1, the J gene TRBJ2-3; a possible D gene is TRBD2 (6 bases). CDR1 and CDR2 from the germline V gene are SQVTM and ANQGSEA. V was pared by 4 bases and J by 5 bases, with 13 bases between. The CDR3 sequence is 13 residues long.

This clonotype has at least ten counts. This beta chain is a stray sequence in a library constructed for alpha chains; its clone size is not meaningful. CDR3 loop: CASSSPGGYEQFF. Here the CDR3 DNA reads TGTGCCAGCTCATCCCCAGGGGGCTATGAGCAGTTCTTC. The chain is built from TRBV18 and TRBJ2-1, with 8 bases lining up with TRBD1. V lost 5 bases and J lost 8; bases outside the gene matches: 5. This CDR3 spans 13 amino acids. Germline-derived CDR1 and CDR2 are KGHSH and LQKENI.

There are many counts of this clonotype. The library was prepared for alpha chains; this beta chain is a stray read, so its frequency means little. The chain employs TRBV29-1 and TRBJ2-5, with 7 positions matching TRBD1. Germline V gene data show CDR1 as SQVTM and CDR2 as ANQGSEA. J gave up 5 bases and V 7 bases, and 7 bases lay outside the gene matches. This CDR3 contains 12 residues. The CDR3 loop reads CSGYRGRETQYF. In DNA, the CDR3 is TGCAGCGGCTACAGGGGTCGGGAGACCCAGTACTTC.

With respect to this clonotype: This beta chain slipped into a library made for alpha chains as a stray read, so its size is not meaningful. This sequence joins TRBV6-6 and TRBJ2-1, with TRBD2 matching over 7 bases. The CDR3 is made up of 15 amino acids. J was trimmed by 0 bases and V by 6 bases; bases with no gene match: 5. Germline loops: CDR1 MNHNY, CDR2 SVGAGI (reference sequence). The CDR3, as DNA: TGTGCCAGCAGCCCCGGGACTACCTCCTACAATGAGCAGTTCTTC. Its translation is CASSPGTTSYNEQFF.

Concerning this clonotype itself: This beta chain came through as a stray read in a library set up for alpha chains, and its size says little. This chain joins TRBV6-2 or TRBV6-3 and TRBJ2-1, with TRBD2 as a possible D gene (5 bases). Deletions cut 5 bases from V and 0 bases from J, with 11 bases between. Germline lookup yields CDR1 MNHEY and CDR2 SVGEGT. The CDR3 sequence is 15 residues long. CDR3 residues: CASSRIAHSYNEQFF. For the CDR3, the DNA is TGTGCCAGCAGTCGCATAGCGCACTCCTACAATGAGCAGTTCTTC.

This clonotype was detected many times. With the library built for alpha chains, this beta chain is off target and its frequency is not meaningful. This sequence joins TRBV28 and TRBJ2-3, with a possible D match to TRBD1 (6 bases). Germline V gives CDR1 MDHEN, CDR2 SYDVKM. The germline V and J ends were trimmed by 5 bases and 1 base, with 10 bases remaining between them. CDR3 length: 14 residues. The DNA for the CDR3 is TGTGCCAGCAGTGGGGACATAGGCACAGATACGCAGTATTTT. This sequence encodes CASSGDIGTDTQYF.

This clonotype counts as medium-sized (0.01 to 0.1%). This beta chain is a stray read from a library made for alpha chains; its abundance is not meaningful. The chain joins TRBV9 to TRBJ2-2, with a tentative D call TRBD1 (6 bases). V lost 0 bases and J lost 4, with 13 bases in between. CDR3 length: 16 amino acids. In germline, CDR1 is SGDLS, CDR2 YYNGEE. This CDR3 reads CASSVDPGAATGELFF. The CDR3 bases are TGTGCCAGCAGCGTAGATCCAGGGGCCGCCACCGGGGAGCTGTTTTTT.

By its share, this clonotype is medium-sized. This beta chain is an unintended read in a library built for alpha chains; its size means little. The chain carries TRBV5-1 and TRBJ1-1; a possible D gene is TRBD1 (6 bases). The CDR3 runs 14 residues. Germline lookup yields CDR1 SGHRS and CDR2 YFSETQ. With 1 base removed from V and 3 bases from J, the gap between germline ends came to 10 bases. CDR3 nucleotides: TGCGCCAGCAGCTTGTGGGGGCAGGACACTGAAGCTTTCTTT. It yields the protein CASSLWGQDTEAFF.

By sample share, this clonotype is medium-sized (0.01 to 0.1%). Because this beta chain is a stray read in a library intended to capture alpha chains, its abundance should not be given much weight. This chain links TRBV29-1 with TRBJ2-5, with 7 bases identical to TRBD2. This CDR3 spans 12 amino acids. Germline lookup yields CDR1 SQVTM and CDR2 ANQGSEA. Trimming at V came to 7 bases and at J to 7 bases, leaving 9 bases not matched to a gene. CDR3 protein: CSARLAGGTQYF. CDR3 bases: TGCAGCGCCCGACTAGCCGGGGGGACCCAGTACTTC.

In its sample, this clonotype was seen many times. This beta chain appears as a stray read in a library generated for alpha chains; its size is not informative. The chain combines TRBV28 with TRBJ1-4; D is uncertain. This CDR3 is 14 amino acids long. Looked up from germline, CDR1 is MDHEN and CDR2 is SYDVKM. V lost 4 bases and J lost 8, with 14 bases in between. The CDR3 loop is CASSSHVVREKLFF. CDR3 sequence (DNA): TGTGCCAGCAGTTCCCACGTGGTAAGGGAAAAACTGTTTTTT. Variable domain in full (rest from reference TRBV28 and TRBJ1-4): DVKVTQSSRYLVKRTGEKVFLECVQDMDHENMFWYRQDPGLGLRLIYFSYDVKMKEKGDIPEGYSVSREKKERFSLILESASTNQTSMYLCASSSHVVREKLFFGSGTQLSVL.

About this clonotype: In a library made to pick up alpha chains, this beta chain is a stray read with a size that means little. The genes are TRBV28 and TRBJ2-7; D gene ambiguous. Trimming removed 4 bases at V and 1 base at J, with 11 bases between. This CDR3 has 14 amino acids. Per the germline V gene, CDR1 is MDHEN and CDR2 is SYDVKM. The DNA for the CDR3 is TGTGCCAGCAGTTCGCCGGGCCGGTCCTACGAGCAGTACTTC. Translation gives CASSSPGRSYEQYF.

This clonotype occurred many times. This beta chain turned up in a library designed for alpha chains; as an off-target read, its abundance says little. The J gene is TRBJ1-2, the V gene TRBV5-1; no reliable D call. V was pared by 3 bases and J by 6 bases, with 18 bases between. Germline V CDR1 and CDR2: SGHRS, YFSETQ. This CDR3 is 15 amino acids long. In nucleotides, the CDR3 is TGCGCCAGCAGCTGGATGACTCAAACCATTGATGGCTACACCTTC. Residues: CASSWMTQTIDGYTF.

This clonotype was counted between two and nine times. A library prepared for alpha chains yielded this beta chain as an off-target read; its size is of little meaning. The rearrangement links TRBV20-1 to TRBJ2-3; D gene unclear. The ends were cut back, 5 bases at V and 0 bases at J, with 15 bases in the middle. CDR1 and CDR2 (germline): DFQATT, SNEGSKA (reference sequence). This CDR3 has 15 amino acids. The CDR3 sequence is CSAFPGGPSTDTQYF. The DNA for the CDR3 is TGCAGTGCTTTCCCTGGCGGTCCTAGCACAGATACGCAGTATTTT.

As for this clonotype: In a library made to pick up alpha chains, this beta chain is a stray read with a size that means little. The chain joins TRBV3-1 to TRBJ1-4; D is unresolved. CDR1 and CDR2 from the germline V gene are LGHDT and YNNKEL (reference sequence). The V and J ends lost 4 bases and 2 bases respectively, with 11 bases between them. This CDR3 is 15 amino acids long. CDR3 nucleotides: TGTGCCAGCAGCCTTCGGACGGCTACTAATGAAAAACTGTTTTTT. Protein product: CASSLRTATNEKLFF.